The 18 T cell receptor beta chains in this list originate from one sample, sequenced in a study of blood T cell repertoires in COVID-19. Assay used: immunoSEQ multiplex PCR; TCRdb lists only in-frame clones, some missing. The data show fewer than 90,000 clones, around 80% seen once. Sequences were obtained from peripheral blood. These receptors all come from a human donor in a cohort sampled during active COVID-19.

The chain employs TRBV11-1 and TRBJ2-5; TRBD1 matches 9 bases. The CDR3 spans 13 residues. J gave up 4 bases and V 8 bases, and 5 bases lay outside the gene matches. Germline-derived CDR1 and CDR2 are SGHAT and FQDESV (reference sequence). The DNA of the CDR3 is TGTGCCAGCCGGGGGACAGGGACAGAGACCCAGTACTTC. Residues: CASRGTGTETQYF.

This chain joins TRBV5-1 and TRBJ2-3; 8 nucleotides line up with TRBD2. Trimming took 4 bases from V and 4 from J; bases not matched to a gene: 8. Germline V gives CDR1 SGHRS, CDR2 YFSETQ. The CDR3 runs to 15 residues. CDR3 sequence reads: CASSHGGREADTQYF. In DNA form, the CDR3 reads TGCGCCAGCAGCCACGGTGGGCGGGAGGCAGATACGCAGTATTTT.

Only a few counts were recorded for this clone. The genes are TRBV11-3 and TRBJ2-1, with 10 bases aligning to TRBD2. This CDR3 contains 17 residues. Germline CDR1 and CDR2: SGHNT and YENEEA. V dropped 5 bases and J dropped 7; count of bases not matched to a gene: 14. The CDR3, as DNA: TGTGCCAGCAGCCCAGGACTAGCGGACTCCCTGGGTAATGAGCAGTTCTTC. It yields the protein CASSPGLADSLGNEQFF.

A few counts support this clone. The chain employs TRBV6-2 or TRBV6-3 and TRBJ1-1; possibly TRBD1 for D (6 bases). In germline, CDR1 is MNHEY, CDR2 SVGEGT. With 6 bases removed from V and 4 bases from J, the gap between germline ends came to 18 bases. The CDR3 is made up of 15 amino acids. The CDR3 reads CASSRRTGGATEAFF. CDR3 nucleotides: TGTGCCAGCAGCCGTCGGACCGGGGGGGCCACTGAAGCTTTCTTT.

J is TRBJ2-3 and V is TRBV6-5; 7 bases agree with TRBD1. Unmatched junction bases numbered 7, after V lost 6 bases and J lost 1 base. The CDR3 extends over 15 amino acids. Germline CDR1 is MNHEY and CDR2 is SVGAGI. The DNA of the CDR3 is TGTGCCAGCAGCCACAGACAGGGCCGCACAGATACGCAGTATTTT. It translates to CASSHRQGRTDTQYF.

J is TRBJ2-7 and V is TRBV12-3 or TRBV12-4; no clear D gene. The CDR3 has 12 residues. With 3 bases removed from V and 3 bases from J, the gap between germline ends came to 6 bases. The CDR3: CASSLAGYEQYF. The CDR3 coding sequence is TGTGCCAGCAGTTTGGCTGGCTACGAGCAGTACTTC.

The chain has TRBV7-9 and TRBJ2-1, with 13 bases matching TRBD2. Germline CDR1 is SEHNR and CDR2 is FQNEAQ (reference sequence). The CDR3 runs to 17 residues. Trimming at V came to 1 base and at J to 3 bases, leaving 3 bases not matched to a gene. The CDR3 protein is CASSLGTSGSIYNEQFF. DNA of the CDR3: TGTGCCAGCAGCTTAGGGACTAGCGGGAGTATCTACAATGAGCAGTTCTTC.

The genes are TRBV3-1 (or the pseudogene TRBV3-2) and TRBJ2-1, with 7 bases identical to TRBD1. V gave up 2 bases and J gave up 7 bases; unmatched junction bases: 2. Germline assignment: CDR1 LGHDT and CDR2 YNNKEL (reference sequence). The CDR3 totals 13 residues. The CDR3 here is CASSQQGENEQFF. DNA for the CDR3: TGTGCCAGCAGCCAACAGGGGGAGAATGAGCAGTTCTTC.

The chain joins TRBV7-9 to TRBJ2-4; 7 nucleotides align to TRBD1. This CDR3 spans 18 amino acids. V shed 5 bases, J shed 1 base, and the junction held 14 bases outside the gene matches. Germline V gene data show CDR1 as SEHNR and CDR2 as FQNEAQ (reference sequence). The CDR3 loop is CASSPPIGGKIAKNIQYF. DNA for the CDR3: TGTGCCAGCAGCCCGCCGATAGGGGGCAAAATCGCCAAAAACATTCAGTACTTC.

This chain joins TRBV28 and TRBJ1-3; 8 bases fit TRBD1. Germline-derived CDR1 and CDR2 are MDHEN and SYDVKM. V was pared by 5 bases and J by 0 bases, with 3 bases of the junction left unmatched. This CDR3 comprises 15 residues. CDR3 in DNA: TGTGCCAGCAGTGCTACAGGGGGCTCTGGAAACACCATATATTTT. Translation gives CASSATGGSGNTIYF.

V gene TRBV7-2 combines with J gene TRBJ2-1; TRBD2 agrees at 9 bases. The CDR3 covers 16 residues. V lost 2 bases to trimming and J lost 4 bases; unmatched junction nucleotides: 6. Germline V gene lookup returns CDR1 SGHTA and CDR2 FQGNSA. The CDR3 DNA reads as TGTGCCAGCAGCTTATTTAGCGGGAGTGGGTACAATGAGCAGTTCTTC. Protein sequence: CASSLFSGSGYNEQFF.

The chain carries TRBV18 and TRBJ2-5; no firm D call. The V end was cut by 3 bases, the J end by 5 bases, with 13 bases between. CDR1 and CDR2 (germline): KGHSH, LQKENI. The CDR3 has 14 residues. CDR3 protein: CASSPPSLRETQYF. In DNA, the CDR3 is TGTGCCAGCTCACCCCCAAGCCTGCGGGAGACCCAGTACTTC.

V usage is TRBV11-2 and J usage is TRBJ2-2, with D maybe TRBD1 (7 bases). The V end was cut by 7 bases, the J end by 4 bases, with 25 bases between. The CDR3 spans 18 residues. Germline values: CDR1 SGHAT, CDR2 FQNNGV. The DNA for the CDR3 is TGTGCCAGCAACAACAGGGGCCTAAGAGCGGGTCCCACCGGGGAGCTGTTTTTT. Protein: CASNNRGLRAGPTGELFF.

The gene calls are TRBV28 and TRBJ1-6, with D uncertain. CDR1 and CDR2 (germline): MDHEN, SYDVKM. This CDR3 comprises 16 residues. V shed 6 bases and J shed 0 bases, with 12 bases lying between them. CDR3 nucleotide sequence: TGTGCCAGCAGCTCTAGTGTGGGCTCCTATAATTCACCCCTCCACTTT. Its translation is CASSSSVGSYNSPLHF.

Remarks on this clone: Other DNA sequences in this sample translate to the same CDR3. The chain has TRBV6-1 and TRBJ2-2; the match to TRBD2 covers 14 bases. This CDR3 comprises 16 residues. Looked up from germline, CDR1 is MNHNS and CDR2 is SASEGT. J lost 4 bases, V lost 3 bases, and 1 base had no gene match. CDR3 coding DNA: TGTGCCAGCAGTGAGGGACTAGCGGGAGTCACCGGGGAGCTGTTTTTT. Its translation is CASSEGLAGVTGELFF.

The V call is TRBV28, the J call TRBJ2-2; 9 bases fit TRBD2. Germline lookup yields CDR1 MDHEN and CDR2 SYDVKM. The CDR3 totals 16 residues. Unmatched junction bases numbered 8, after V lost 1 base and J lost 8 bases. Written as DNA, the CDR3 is TGTGCCAGCAGTTTATTTACGGCGGGAGGGCTTGGGGAGCTGTTTTTT. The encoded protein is CASSLFTAGGLGELFF.

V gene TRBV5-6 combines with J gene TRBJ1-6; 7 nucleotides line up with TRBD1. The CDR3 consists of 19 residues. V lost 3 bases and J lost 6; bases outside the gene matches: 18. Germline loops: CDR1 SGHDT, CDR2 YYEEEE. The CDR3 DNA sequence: TGTGCCAGCAGCTCTCGCAGGAAGGGGGCAAGCCGGGTTAATTCACCCCTCCACTTT. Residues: CASSSRRKGASRVNSPLHF.

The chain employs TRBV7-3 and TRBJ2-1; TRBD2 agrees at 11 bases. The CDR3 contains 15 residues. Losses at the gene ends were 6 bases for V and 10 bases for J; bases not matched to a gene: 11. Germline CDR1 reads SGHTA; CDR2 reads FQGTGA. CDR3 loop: CASRELAGVGEEQFF. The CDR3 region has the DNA TGTGCCAGCAGGGAACTAGCGGGAGTGGGTGAGGAGCAGTTCTTC. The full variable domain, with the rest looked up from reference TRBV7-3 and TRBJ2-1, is GAGVSQTPSNKVTEKGKYVELRCDPISGHTALYWYRQSLGQGPEFLIYFQGTGAADDSGLPNDRFFAVRPEGSVSTLKIQRTERGDSAVYLCASRELAGVGEEQFFGPGTRLTVL.